This passage covers 21 T cell receptor beta chains from one sample sequenced in a study of blood T cell repertoires in COVID-19. The repertoire was sequenced with immunoSEQ multiplex PCR; TCRdb's copy has only in-frame clones and lacks some. The table has more than 250,000 clones, over 80% seen once; the top ten hold 3.5% to 5.5%. The source material was peripheral blood. All receptors come from a man aged 55 to 70 who had recovered from COVID-19.

This chain connects TRBV6-4 to TRBJ2-2; 7 positions match TRBD1. The CDR3 runs 15 residues. Trimming removed 6 bases from V and 0 bases from J; junction bases left unmatched: 4. The germline CDR1 and CDR2 sequences are MRHNA and SNTAGT. CDR3 amino acids: CASSKGQSNTGELFF. CDR3 DNA sequence: TGTGCCAGCAGCAAGGGACAGTCGAACACCGGGGAGCTGTTTTTT.

V and J are TRBV7-9 and TRBJ2-3; 11 nucleotides agree with TRBD2. The CDR3 loop spans 15 amino acids. Losses at the gene ends were 5 bases for V and 3 bases for J; bases not matched to a gene: 4. Germline CDR1 and CDR2: SEHNR and FQNEAQ (reference sequence). The CDR3 bases are TGTGCCAGCAGCCTAACTAGCGGGAGAACAGATACGCAGTATTTT. Protein product: CASSLTSGRTDTQYF.

V is TRBV7-6 and J is TRBJ2-3; 11 bases agree with TRBD2. CDR3 length: 14 residues. With V trimmed by 5 bases and J by 6 bases, 4 bases remained unmatched. Germline CDR1 reads SGHVS; CDR2 reads FNYEAQ. The CDR3 region is CASSPLAGEDTQYF. CDR3 nucleotide sequence: TGTGCCAGCAGCCCACTAGCGGGAGAGGATACGCAGTATTTT.

This chain links TRBV5-1 with TRBJ2-3, with 9 bases fitting TRBD2. Germline assignment: CDR1 SGHRS and CDR2 YFSETQ. Unmatched junction bases numbered 4, after V lost 5 bases and J lost 6 bases. The CDR3 extends over 13 amino acids. The DNA for the CDR3 is TGCGCCAGCAGGGCGGGGGGGACGGATACGCAGTATTTT. Protein product: CASRAGGTDTQYF.

The chain joins TRBV24-1 to TRBJ2-7; no reliable D call. V lost 3 bases to trimming and J lost 4 bases, with 6 bases between them. CDR1 is KGHDR, CDR2 SFDVKD, per germline. The CDR3 sequence is 12 residues long. In DNA, the CDR3 is TGTGCCACCAGTGATCCGTCTTACGAGCAGTACTTC. It specifies CATSDPSYEQYF.

This clone has more than one count but fewer than ten. V and J are TRBV9 and TRBJ2-7; tentatively, D is TRBD2 (5 bases). There are 14 residues in the CDR3. From germline, CDR1 is SGDLS and CDR2 YYNGEE. The V end lost 1 base, the J end lost 3 bases, and 11 bases lay between the germline ends. The CDR3 spells CASSVSSGNYEQYF. CDR3 bases: TGTGCCAGCAGCGTATCCAGCGGTAACTACGAGCAGTACTTC.

This clone appeared a few times. The chain links TRBV19 to TRBJ2-7, with TRBD1 as a possible D gene (6 bases). The CDR3 runs to 12 residues. Germline V CDR1 and CDR2: LNHDA, SQIVND (reference sequence). V was shortened by 9 bases and J by 2 bases, with 11 bases between the two germline ends. The CDR3 region has the DNA TGTGCCAGCGTCGGGACAACCTACGAGCAGTACTTC. Its protein product is CASVGTTYEQYF.

The V call is TRBV5-4, the J call TRBJ2-5; 12 bases fit TRBD2. The V segment lost 3 bases and the J segment 5 bases; nucleotides outside the gene matches: 5. Germline CDR1 reads SGHNT; CDR2 reads YYREEE (reference sequence). This CDR3 is 15 amino acids long. The CDR3 loop is CASSSKLAGGETQYF. The CDR3 DNA sequence: TGTGCCAGCAGCTCGAAACTAGCGGGAGGTGAGACCCAGTACTTC.

This clone has only one observation. The genes are TRBV7-3 and TRBJ1-5; D might be TRBD1 (6 bases). The CDR3 contains 15 residues. Germline CDR1 SGHTA, CDR2 FQGTGA. V was trimmed by 5 bases and J by 9 bases, leaving 20 bases between them. CDR3 amino acids: CASSPTGGSERPQHF. DNA of the CDR3: TGTGCCAGCAGCCCGACAGGCGGCTCAGAGCGGCCCCAGCATTTT.

The J gene is TRBJ2-2, the V gene TRBV5-1, with D maybe TRBD2 (6 bases). V lost 4 bases to trimming and J lost 5 bases, with 18 bases between them. CDR1 SGHRS and CDR2 YFSETQ come from the germline V gene. The CDR3 totals 16 residues. CDR3 region: CASSPLGLFGTGELFF. CDR3 coding DNA: TGCGCCAGCAGCCCATTGGGACTCTTTGGGACCGGGGAGCTGTTTTTT.

The chain uses TRBV30 and TRBJ2-7; D is possibly TRBD2 (5 bases). CDR1 is GTSNPN and CDR2 is SVGIG in the germline V gene (reference sequence). V shed 8 bases and J shed 2 bases, with 13 bases lying between them. This CDR3 is 12 amino acids long. The CDR3 DNA follows: TGTGCCCAGAGGACGGGAACCTACGAGCAGTACTTC. Protein product: CAQRTGTYEQYF.

The chain is built from TRBV3-1 (or the pseudogene TRBV3-2) and TRBJ2-2; D is perhaps TRBD2 (5 bases). The CDR3 is 15 residues long. V was pared by 4 bases and J by 4 bases, with 13 bases between. Germline values: CDR1 LGHDT, CDR2 YNNKEL (reference sequence). CDR3 sequence reads: CASSPLGVGTGELFF. The CDR3, as DNA: TGTGCCAGCAGCCCACTCGGGGTCGGCACCGGGGAGCTGTTTTTT.

CDR3 nucleotides: TGTGCCAGCAGTTTTGTCGCAGCCAGGGGGAAACTGTTTTTT. Translated: CASSFVAARGKLFF. The chain combines TRBV28 with TRBJ1-4; the match to TRBD1 covers 7 bases. Per the germline V gene, CDR1 is MDHEN and CDR2 is SYDVKM. V lost 3 bases, J lost 11 bases, and 9 bases stayed unmatched. The CDR3 has 14 residues.

This clone occurred once. The chain links TRBV27 to TRBJ1-1; tentative D call: TRBD1 (5 bases). This CDR3 has 14 amino acids. The germline V gene has CDR1 MNHEY and CDR2 SMNVEV (reference sequence). Trimming shortened V by 7 bases and J by 8 bases, and 20 bases separated the two germline ends. CDR3 sequence (DNA): TGTGCCAGCACCTTGACATGGGGCAATAAAGAAGCTTTCTTT. Translating it yields CASTLTWGNKEAFF.

The genes are TRBV6-4 and TRBJ2-1; tentative D call: TRBD2 (5 bases). The CDR3 sequence is 13 residues long. Trimming cost V 4 bases and J 13 bases, with 17 bases left between them. Germline V gene sequence: CDR1 MRHNA, CDR2 SNTAGT. The CDR3, as DNA: TGTGCCAGCAGTGGGGAGTCTGGGGTGAGTCAGTTCTTC. This translates into CASSGESGVSQFF.

J is TRBJ2-5 and V is TRBV25-1; a weak D match, TRBD2 (5 bases). Trimming took off 7 bases at V and 5 bases at J, with 23 bases between the two ends. The length of the CDR3 is 16 residues. Germline lookup yields CDR1 MGHDK and CDR2 SYGVNS. The CDR3 here is CASNGPGLTIGETQYF. CDR3 sequence (DNA): TGTGCCAGCAACGGACCCGGACTCACAATCGGGGAGACCCAGTACTTC.

This chain joins TRBV28 and TRBJ1-2; 12 nucleotides line up with TRBD1. The CDR3 totals 14 residues. Germline V CDR1 and CDR2: MDHEN, SYDVKM. Trimming cost V 8 bases and J 4 bases; bases outside gene matches: 5. The CDR3 loop is CASGTGGFSYGYTF. DNA of the CDR3: TGTGCCAGCGGGACAGGGGGCTTTTCCTATGGCTACACCTTC.

The V and J genes are TRBV3-1 (or the pseudogene TRBV3-2) and TRBJ1-6; D unclear. CDR3 size: 14 residues. The germline gives CDR1 LGHDT, CDR2 YNNKEL (reference sequence). Trimming took 4 bases from V and 9 from J, leaving 13 bases between them. As DNA, the CDR3 is TGTGCCAGCAGCCGACTTGGTGACGGTTCACCCCTCCACTTT. Its protein product is CASSRLGDGSPLHF.

The chain carries TRBV18 and TRBJ1-5, with D unclear. V was pared by 2 bases and J by 7 bases, with 12 bases between. The CDR3 loop spans 14 amino acids. Germline V CDR1 and CDR2: KGHSH, LQKENI. The CDR3 coding sequence is TGTGCCAGCTCACCATTTGAGGATAGACAGCCCCAGCATTTT. Translated: CASSPFEDRQPQHF.

V and J are TRBV5-1 and TRBJ2-3; TRBD1 matches at 8 bases. In germline, CDR1 is SGHRS, CDR2 YFSETQ. The CDR3 totals 17 residues. The ends lost 2 bases at V and 1 base at J; junction bases unmatched: 9. CDR3 bases: TGCGCCAGCAGCTTTGACCTGACAGGGGCAGGCACAGATACGCAGTATTTT. This sequence encodes CASSFDLTGAGTDTQYF.

The V gene is TRBV5-4, the J gene TRBJ2-7; 8 bases match TRBD2. The J segment lost 3 bases and the V segment lost 5 bases, leaving 10 bases of the junction unmatched. Germline loops: CDR1 SGHNT, CDR2 YYREEE (reference sequence). The length of the CDR3 is 15 residues. For the CDR3, the DNA is TGTGCCAGCAGTGGCTCGGGGGGGAAGTTCTACGAGCAGTACTTC. This codes for CASSGSGGKFYEQYF.